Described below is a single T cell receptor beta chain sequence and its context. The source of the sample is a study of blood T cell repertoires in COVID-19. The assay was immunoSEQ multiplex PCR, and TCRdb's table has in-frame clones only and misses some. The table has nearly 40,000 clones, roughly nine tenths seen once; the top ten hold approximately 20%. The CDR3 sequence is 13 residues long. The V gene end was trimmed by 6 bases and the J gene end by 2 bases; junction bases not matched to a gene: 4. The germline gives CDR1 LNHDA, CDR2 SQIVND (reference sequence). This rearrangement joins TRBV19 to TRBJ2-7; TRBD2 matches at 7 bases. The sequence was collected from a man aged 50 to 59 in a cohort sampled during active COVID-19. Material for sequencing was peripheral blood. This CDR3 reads CASRRRGTYEQYV. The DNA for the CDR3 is TGTGCCAGTAGAAGGCGGGGGACCTACGAGCAGTACGTC.